The T cell receptor beta chain under discussion was sequenced for a study of cytomegalovirus exposure and HLA in healthy donors (dated by TCRdb to 2015 to 2018). At the level of the whole study: An earlier analysis of 587 of the donors reported about 260 Gb of sequence data and 117 million unique TCR beta sequences obtained from about 179 million T cells. Typing coverage differed by locus: A, B, C, DRB1 and DQB1 were typed in about 629-630 donors, DQA1 in 522, DPA1 in approximately 610, and DPB1 in approximately 450. The study combined high-throughput TCR immunosequencing, statistical association of individual TCRs with disease status, and machine learning to predict cytomegalovirus infection status. In an earlier analysis of a few hundred of the donors, high-throughput TCR beta sequencing was used to judge whether each TCR beta V gene segment behaved as functional or pseudogenic. Every repertoire in the discovery cohort had been generated on one and the same sequencing platform. Donor age, sex, ethnicity and CMV serostatus were compiled alongside the repertoire data. A later genetic analysis took genome-wide SNP genotypes for 398 of the 666 donors and used that subset as a discovery cohort. Among around 400 genotyped donors of the cohort, an average of around 250,000 unique TCR beta nucleotide sequences was sequenced per donor, of which about 18% were non-productive. The study was designed to test whether signatures of past pathogen exposure could be identified by cataloging public T cell receptors. The T cell repertoires of 670 or so subjects were profiled by immunosequencing and related to cytomegalovirus serostatus. Roughly five DR-DQ haplotypes were treated as single units for association and clustering because of strong linkage in the cohort. HLA typing included class I and class II loci at four-digit resolution. An early release covering 550 to 700 HLA-typed donors comprised around 300 gigabases of sequencing data and around 86 million unique TCR sequences. A later analysis re-examined previously published TCR beta repertoires from roughly 650 donors and added high-resolution HLA genotyping to investigate patterns of TCR occurrence. Along with the roughly 670-subject first cohort, a separate validation cohort of approximately 110 different subjects was used. Rather than using new phenotypic data, the later analysis identified candidate immune exposures from TCR beta sequences and from how often those sequences occurred across donors. The genetic ancestry cluster associated with self-reported Caucasian donors included around four fifths of the roughly 390 genotyped donors. Broad study findings and their caveats: The study listed 170 or so TCR beta chains as associated with cytomegalovirus. Because HLA typing was unavailable for some donors at each locus, only the typed subset was used in association tests. The cohort was sequenced for TCR beta chains only, and without alpha or paired-chain data the features that could be detected were limited. Specific HLA alleles were associated with 15,000 to 20,000 TCR beta sequences at a false discovery rate of 0.05 in a later analysis. Assigning TCR associations to individual alleles was difficult when HLA alleles, especially DR and DQ, strongly co-occurred. Most TCR sequences were observed very rarely across donors, whereas some public TCRs were present in many individuals. The classifier was reported to diagnose cytomegalovirus status with high specificity and sensitivity in both the original cohort and the validation cohort. Most CMV-associated TCR beta chains appeared to be HLA-restricted in a later analysis, and the HLA associations seemed to be driven largely by CMV exposure. A later genetic analysis associated a missense DCLRE1C variant with V-gene and J-gene trimming of TCR beta chains, and an independent cohort replicated the association. The sequencing pipeline was judged likely to have produced a cluster of highly shared sequence variants as a technical artifact. Roughly uniform sequencing depth across donors was assumed in presence/absence analyses, although this assumption may not hold. According to a later analysis, parvovirus B19, influenza, CMV and Epstein-Barr virus appeared linked to several top co-occurrence clusters. In a later analysis, HLA-associated TCR beta chains were found to be more clonally expanded and to have lower generation probabilities than equally common non-associated chains. A later genetic analysis reported fewer N-insertions in productive TCRs among donors in an Asian-associated ancestry cluster than the roughly 720-donor mean. Correlated functional status among segregating V segments might reflect linkage disequilibrium, but an unknown experimental factor could not be ruled out. Because counts were too low, around 17 rarely observed V segments, including chromosome 9 orphons, were left out of the earlier analysis of over 550 of the donors. Broadly in line with IMGT annotations, most TCR beta V segments showed up in productive rearrangements about 90% or about 30% of the time in an earlier analysis of several hundred of the donors. A later analysis found that TCR association rates varied across HLA loci, with DRB1 alleles showing the most associated TCRs and HLA-C alleles the fewest. The authors suggested that the approach could potentially be extended to other disease states and immunological phenotypes. A further reported finding was that TCR beta sequences accurately predicted the HLA-A and HLA-B alleles for most subjects in the first cohort. The 87-base-pair reads could not distinguish some IMGT-functional V segments, including TRBV6-2 and TRBV6-3, so those segments were excluded. For the cohort, immune exposure information was limited to CMV serostatus. In vitro tests confirmed that a few of the cytomegalovirus-associated TCR beta chains recognize cytomegalovirus antigens.

The cysteine opens and the phenylalanine closes a CDR3 of 18 amino acids. Only the CDR3 region is kept as DNA, spanning 54 bases read in frame from base 1. The CDR1 and CDR2 encoded by the germline V gene (reference sequence) are SEHNR and FQNEAQ. V has 5 bases trimmed and J has 0 bases trimmed; junction bases matching no gene number 11. Concerning this clone: The clone's antigen remains unknown. Base qualities are not recorded, but no much larger clone differs from it by a single base.

Library creation used the immunoSEQ multiplex PCR assay. The multiplex PCR relied on a mix of 60 forward primers for TCR Vbeta segments and 13 reverse primers for TCR Jbeta segments. The CDR3 region of rearranged TCR beta genes was amplified from genomic DNA by a multiplex PCR assay. On the Illumina HiSeq System, the amplified TCR beta libraries were sequenced as 87-base-pair reads. The paper's data handling went like this. Across the 600 to 700 repertoires, a later analysis counted approximately 83 million unique TCR beta chains, approximately 10 million of which were shared by at least two donors. To remove PCR and sequencing errors, raw reads were error-corrected and collapsed into unique sequences using a nearest-neighbor algorithm that merged closely related sequences. Alignment of CDR3 sequences to IMGT reference sequences was used to assign V, D and J gene segments. For a sequence to be retained, a match of at least six nucleotides was required to both a V gene segment and a J gene segment. A rearrangement was called productive if the CDR3 had no stop codons and remained in frame with V and J, and every other rearrangement was called non-productive. CDR3 was defined by IMGT convention, running from the second conserved V-encoded cysteine to the conserved J-encoded phenylalanine. Sequences without an unambiguous match to a single V gene segment were excluded from the earlier analysis of almost 600 of the donors. An earlier analysis of 500 to 600 of the donors classified V segments as functional when productive rearrangements were above 56.7% and as segregating when the standard deviation between donors was above 5%. A statistical classification framework was built for diagnosing cytomegalovirus status from the catalog of TCR beta chain sequences. A later analysis assigned V and J genes by comparing TCR nucleotide sequences with IMGT/GENE-DB human TR gene sequences. In a later analysis, CDR3 sequences and most-parsimonious VDJ recombination scenarios were assigned using the TCRdist pipeline. In a later analysis, each TCR beta chain was defined by its CDR3 amino acid sequence together with its V-gene family, and reads without a unique V-gene family were excluded. As a way to deal with suspected cross-contamination and a sequencing artifact, a later analysis dropped 450 to 700 nucleotide sequences that were highly shared and had low generation probability. For each public chain, a later analysis derived a clonal expansion index from normalized ranks of inferred template counts within each repertoire. A later analysis computed generation probabilities with a VDJ recombination model fitted to out-of-frame rearrangements, and checked the results against IGoR. In a later analysis, hypergeometric tests were used to score TCR-TCR, TCR-HLA and TCR-CMV co-occurrence, with a repertoire-size bias correction applied to TCR pairs. False discovery rates were estimated in a later analysis by permuting HLA or CMV assignments 20 times. In a later analysis, co-occurring TCRs were grouped using DBSCAN, with TCRdist sequence similarity added in when clustering inside HLA-allele-positive subsets. For co-occurrence clustering, repertoires with fewer than 30,000 or more than 120,000 public chains were excluded, along with five or six repertoires with anomalous nucleotide sharing. TCRdb obtained this table from immuneACCESS and retained in-frame rearrangements with V and J assigned. These tables miss some clones; where compared with another copy, unresolved V genes account for less than half of the shortfall, and the remainder is unexplained. Clonal size and the V and J genes are those of that table, whereas D and trimming came from the DNA. Recorded for this sample are 200,000 to 250,000 clones; more than 75% of them occurred a single time. The ten largest clones capture 5.4% of the sample.

The cohort was made up of approximately 670 healthy bone marrow donors. All cohort members were sampled while nominally healthy, although unrecorded immune exposures were likely present. The donor tested CMV seropositive, placing the donor among the 310 or so seropositive members of the cohort. A peripheral blood sample was collected from each donor, and TCR beta sequencing was performed on peripheral blood mononuclear cells. The Qiagen DNeasy Blood Extraction Kit was used to extract genomic DNA from the blood cell samples. This receptor was identified in a woman in her thirties or forties in good health and CMV-seropositive. What was sequenced was PBMCs. The sequence is built from TRBV7-9 and TRBJ2-3, with 10 bases matching TRBD2. The CDR3 amino acid sequence is: CASSLLAGDLASTDTQYF. The nucleotides read TGTGCCAGCAGCCTTCTAGCGGGGGACCTCGCGAGCACAGATACGCAGTATTTT.